This record looks at one T cell receptor (beta chain) sequence and its context. Its antigen is still unknown. This sample is part of a study of shared clonotypes between healthy human individuals. Looking at the study overall: A few men and a couple of women, aged 18 to 49, were donors. Broader study findings: Memory subsets had estimated richness that was generally smaller than that of naive subsets.

Profiled with immunoSEQ multiplex PCR; TCRdb holds only in-frame clones, not every one. The table has approximately 2.5 million clones, roughly 93% seen once. The germline gives CDR1 SGHNT, CDR2 YENEEA. This CDR3 has 13 residues. Participating donors were healthy, HIV-negative adults free of recent acute infections or vaccinations. The specimen sequenced was naive CD4+ T cells from PBMCs. Subset in this sample: CD45RA+ positively selected. This rearrangement joins TRBV11-3 to TRBJ2-5; D is perhaps TRBD1 or TRBD2 (5 bases each). With the DNA end fitting TRBJ2-7 better, the J assignment may be wrong. The receptor comes from a man in his late teens or twenties in good health. Some clones in this sample may be carry-over from other donors' samples. The CDR3: CASSLGGVNEQYF. CDR3 sequence (DNA): TGTGCCAGCAGCTTAGGAGGGGTAAACGAGCAGTACTTC.